The 8 T cell receptor beta chains given below trace back to one sample, sequenced in a study of CD8 T cells in Susac syndrome. Random hexamers served to reverse transcribe about 0.5 to 1 ug RNA. TCRdb analysed the immunoSEQ multiplex PCR reads with MiXCR anew, one entry per CDR3 protein. The sample has about 66,000 distinct CDR3 sequences; about 94% are singletons. Source material: CD8+ T cells from PBMCs. The receptors here all came from a human donor with multiple sclerosis.

The V and J genes are TRBV29-1 and TRBJ2-1, with D unresolved. Per germline, CDR1 SQVTM and CDR2 ANQGSEA. Trimming pared 6 bases from V and 5 bases from J, leaving 11 bases between. The CDR3 is 12 residues long. The CDR3 DNA is TGCAGCGTGGCCTCAATGAACAATGAGCAGTTCTTC. Residues: CSVASMNNEQFF.

V and J are TRBV2 and TRBJ2-3; D is ambiguous. This CDR3 region has 10 residues. Germline lookup yields CDR1 SNHLY and CDR2 FYNNEI. The V end lost 10 bases, the J end lost 2 bases, and 4 bases lay between the germline ends. As DNA, the CDR3 is TGTGCCACCTACACAGATACGCAGTATTTT. This encodes CATYTDTQYF. The full variable domain, its missing parts supplied by reference TRBV2 and TRBJ2-3, is EPEVTQTPSHQVTQMGQEVILRCVPISNHLYFYWYRQILGQKVEFLVSFYNNEISEKSEIFDDQFSVERPDGSNFTLKIRSTKLEDSAMYFCATYTDTQYFGPGTRLTVL.

This clonotype was seen only once. V usage is TRBV7-9 and J usage is TRBJ1-3, with D uncertain. Germline loops: CDR1 SEHNR, CDR2 FQNEAQ (reference sequence). This CDR3 has 11 residues. V dropped 6 bases and J dropped 15 bases, with 15 bases sitting between them. The CDR3 sequence: CASSLQSPGYF. Here the CDR3 DNA reads TGTGCCAGCAGTTTACAGAGCCCGGGATATTTT.

This chain joins TRBV4-3 and TRBJ2-2; D may be TRBD1 or TRBD2 (5 bases each). Germline values: CDR1 LGHNA, CDR2 YSLEER. This CDR3 is built from 16 residues. The V gene lost 1 base and the J gene lost 3 bases, with 12 bases spanning the gap. The CDR3 is CASSQAGPPDTGELFF. In nucleotides, the CDR3 is TGCGCCAGCAGCCAAGCGGGACCGCCTGACACCGGGGAGCTGTTTTTT.

The chain is built from TRBV20-1 and TRBJ2-5; 7 positions match TRBD2. Trimming removed 0 bases from V and 0 bases from J; junction bases left unmatched: 7. The germline V gene has CDR1 DFQATT and CDR2 SNEGSKA (reference sequence). This CDR3 has 16 residues. The CDR3 DNA is TGCAGTGCTAGAGATCCTCTAGCGGCCCACCAAGAGACCCAGTACTTC. Protein: CSARDPLAAHQETQYF.

The chain links TRBV20-1 to TRBJ1-2; no clear D gene. The V gene's germline CDR1 is DFQATT and CDR2 SNEGSKA (reference sequence). The CDR3 is made up of 12 amino acids. Between the trimmed V and J ends, which lost 3 bases and 7 bases, there was a span of 12 bases. This chain's CDR3 is CSASTADPGYTF. In DNA, the CDR3 is TGCAGTGCTAGTACGGCAGACCCTGGCTACACCTTC.

The V and J genes are TRBV5-6 and TRBJ2-7, with D hard to call. Per the germline V gene, CDR1 is SGHDT and CDR2 is YYEEEE. V was cut by 6 bases and J by 11 bases, with 15 bases left in between. The CDR3 contains 11 residues. The CDR3 DNA reads TGTGCCAGCACCGGCGGCGGATCCGAGTACTTC. Its translation is CASTGGGSEYF.

The chain employs TRBV5-4 and TRBJ1-2; tentative D call: TRBD1 (5 bases). CDR3 size: 13 residues. V lost 4 bases and J lost 4, with 11 bases in between. Germline CDR1 and CDR2: SGHNT and YYREEE (reference sequence). CDR3 residues: CASSADSPYGYTF. Here the CDR3 DNA reads TGTGCCAGCAGCGCCGACAGTCCCTATGGCTACACCTTC.